This entry lists 21 T cell receptor beta chains sequenced from one sample in a study of T cell responses to AZD1222 COVID-19 vaccine (dated by TCRdb to the early 2020s). What the time point label conveys for this sample: baseline before first vaccination. The library was prepared using the immunoSEQ multiplex PCR assay. Sourced from immuneACCESS, this table was stored by TCRdb with only in-frame sequences that have V and J called. A share of the clones is absent; for the studies checked, an unresolved V gene accounts for under half, and the remainder has no known explanation. Counted in this sample were about 120,000 clones; more than 80% of them appeared once. The top ten clones comprise under 4% of the sample. Sequencing used peripheral blood, obtained on day 0 of AZD1222 vaccination. Receptors originate from an adult in good health.

The chain links TRBV15 to TRBJ1-1; possibly TRBD1 for D (5 bases). CDR3 length: 15 residues. The ends were cut back, 0 bases at V and 0 bases at J, with 8 bases in the middle. Per germline, CDR1 LNHNV and CDR2 YYDKDF (reference sequence). CDR3 sequence (DNA): TGTGCCACCAGCAGAGATACGGGGGTGAACACTGAAGCTTTCTTT. It translates to CATSRDTGVNTEAFF.

The gene calls are TRBV27 and TRBJ2-7, with 9 bases matching TRBD1. CDR1 is MNHEY and CDR2 is SMNVEV in the germline V gene (reference sequence). The CDR3 length is 14 residues. V shed 6 bases, J shed 2 bases, and the junction held 5 bases outside the gene matches. CDR3 protein: CASRAGTGTYEQYF. In DNA, the CDR3 is TGTGCCAGCAGGGCCGGGACAGGGACCTACGAGCAGTACTTC.

The rearrangement links TRBV6-5 to TRBJ2-1, with D unclear. The CDR3 length is 15 residues. V dropped 2 bases and J dropped 5 bases, with 13 bases sitting between them. Germline CDR1 is MNHEY and CDR2 is SVGAGI. CDR3 amino acids: CASSYGSPYDNEQFF. Written as DNA, the CDR3 is TGTGCCAGCAGTTACGGGTCTCCATACGACAATGAGCAGTTCTTC.

The chain joins TRBV6-5 to TRBJ2-7; D not resolved. This CDR3 is 13 amino acids long. Per the germline V gene, CDR1 is MNHEY and CDR2 is SVGAGI. Trimming cost V 5 bases and J 4 bases, with 12 bases left between them. CDR3 sequence (DNA): TGTGCCAGCAGTAGAAATATAGGGTACGAGCAGTACTTC. The encoded protein is CASSRNIGYEQYF.

V is TRBV5-1 and J is TRBJ2-7, with TRBD2 as a possible D gene (6 bases). The germline V gene encodes CDR1 SGHRS and CDR2 YFSETQ. V dropped 6 bases and J dropped 4 bases, with 14 bases sitting between them. This CDR3 contains 13 residues. CDR3 nucleotide sequence: TGCGCCAGCACCTTCGTTGGGGGGTACGAGCAGTACTTC. It translates to CASTFVGGYEQYF.

This rearrangement joins TRBV12-3 or TRBV12-4 to TRBJ1-1; a weak D match, TRBD1 (5 bases). This CDR3 is 13 amino acids long. V lost 2 bases and J 5 bases, leaving 9 bases between the germline ends. The CDR3 spells CASSLLGGTEAFF. The CDR3 DNA reads TGTGCCAGCAGTTTATTGGGGGGTACTGAAGCTTTCTTT.

The table lists this clone with a few counts. The V gene is TRBV4-1, the J gene TRBJ2-5; 12 positions match TRBD1. Germline V gives CDR1 MGHRA, CDR2 YSYEKL. The length of the CDR3 is 16 residues. With 1 base clipped from V and 4 bases from J, the junction kept 4 bases outside the gene matches. CDR3 nucleotides: TGCGCCAGCAGCCAAGGGGACAGGGGGCTTGGAGAGACCCAGTACTTC. This encodes CASSQGDRGLGETQYF.

This clone was picked up one time. The chain carries TRBV5-6 and TRBJ1-6; D unresolved. Per germline, CDR1 SGHDT and CDR2 YYEEEE. The CDR3 sequence is 12 residues long. The V end lost 4 bases, the J end lost 8 bases, and 7 bases lay between the germline ends. CDR3 DNA sequence: TGTGCCAGCAGCCGTGGTTATTCACCCCTCCACTTT. This gives the protein CASSRGYSPLHF.

This clone has just a few counts. Other DNA sequences in this specimen translate into the identical CDR3. The CDR3 DNA sequence: TGTGCCAGCAGCTTAGGAGTGAACACTGAAGCTTTCTTT. It codes for CASSLGVNTEAFF. The chain combines TRBV11-2 with TRBJ1-1, with no clear D. This CDR3 comprises 13 residues. Trimming removed 1 base at V and 0 bases at J, with 3 bases between. Looked up from germline, CDR1 is SGHAT and CDR2 is FQNNGV.

This clone was counted at least ten times. The chain joins TRBV27 to TRBJ1-4; D ambiguous. The CDR3 runs 14 residues. V was trimmed by 6 bases and J by 0 bases, leaving 8 bases between them. CDR1 is MNHEY, CDR2 SMNVEV, per germline (reference sequence). The CDR3 bases are TGTGCCAGCAGGAACACTGCAACTAATGAAAAACTGTTTTTT. Translating it yields CASRNTATNEKLFF.

The chain employs TRBV7-9 and TRBJ2-5, with D maybe TRBD1 (5 bases). The germline V gene has CDR1 SEHNR and CDR2 FQNEAQ (reference sequence). The CDR3 has 15 residues. The V gene lost 1 base and the J gene lost 3 bases, with 12 bases spanning the gap. CDR3 protein: CASSLGTGGEETQYF. The CDR3 DNA sequence: TGTGCCAGCAGCTTAGGTACAGGCGGAGAAGAGACCCAGTACTTC.

The genes are TRBV28 and TRBJ1-2; 9 bases fit TRBD1. This CDR3 comprises 12 residues. CDR1 and CDR2 from the germline V gene are MDHEN and SYDVKM. V trimming: 6 bases; J trimming: 7 bases; junction bases outside the gene matches: 3. CDR3 region: CASSGDRAGYTF. CDR3 nucleotide sequence: TGTGCCAGCAGCGGGGACAGGGCTGGCTACACCTTC.

The rearrangement joins TRBV6-5 to TRBJ1-4; possible D gene TRBD1, 6 bases. Trimming left V 6 bases short and J 7 bases short, with 15 bases between. The CDR3 consists of 14 residues. Germline-derived CDR1 and CDR2 are MNHEY and SVGAGI. The CDR3 DNA follows: TGTGCCAGCAGAACCGGGGGGCAGGGTGAAAAACTGTTTTTT. Amino acids: CASRTGGQGEKLFF.

The gene calls are TRBV6-5 and TRBJ1-3, with D possibly TRBD1 on 6 matching bases. With 6 bases removed from V and 2 bases from J, the gap between germline ends came to 14 bases. The CDR3 is 15 residues long. Germline CDR1 and CDR2: MNHEY and SVGAGI. The CDR3, as DNA: TGTGCCAGCAGACCCCACGGGGGGCCTGGAAACACCATATATTTT. It yields the protein CASRPHGGPGNTIYF.

The chain has TRBV9 and TRBJ2-5; 9 bases agree with TRBD1. CDR1 and CDR2 (germline): SGDLS, YYNGEE. There are 15 residues in the CDR3. Trimming at V came to 4 bases and at J to 4 bases, leaving 8 bases not matched to a gene. Here the CDR3 reads CASSPGTGRTETQYF. The CDR3 region has the DNA TGTGCCAGCAGCCCCGGGACAGGGAGAACAGAGACCCAGTACTTC. Using reference TRBV9 and TRBJ2-5 for the parts outside the CDR3, the full variable domain is DSGVTQTPKHLITATGQRVTLRCSPRSGDLSVYWYQQSLDQGLQFLIQYYNGEERAKGNILERFSAQQFPDLHSELNLSSLELGDSALYFCASSPGTGRTETQYFGPGTRLLVL.

The chain employs TRBV6-1 and TRBJ2-1; a weak D match, TRBD2 (6 bases). V lost 3 bases to trimming and J lost 10 bases, with 16 bases between them. The germline V gene has CDR1 MNHNS and CDR2 SASEGT. The CDR3 extends over 14 amino acids. The CDR3 DNA is TGTGCCAGCAGTGAGGGGCTAGCGAGTCTAGAGCAGTTCTTC. Protein product: CASSEGLASLEQFF.

The genes are TRBV7-3 and TRBJ2-3; D may be TRBD2 (6 bases). Per germline, CDR1 SGHTA and CDR2 FQGTGA. V was pared by 4 bases and J by 0 bases, with 8 bases between. CDR3 size: 14 residues. CDR3 residues: CASSSGTSTDTQYF. The CDR3 DNA is TGTGCCAGCAGCTCAGGGACTAGCACAGATACGCAGTATTTT.

The chain recombines TRBV29-1 with TRBJ1-1, with D uncertain. Germline V gene sequence: CDR1 SQVTM, CDR2 ANQGSEA. V lost 5 bases and J 0 bases, leaving 10 bases between the germline ends. CDR3 size: 13 residues. The CDR3 is CSVKLGLNTEAFF. The DNA of the CDR3 is TGCAGCGTTAAACTGGGTTTGAACACTGAAGCTTTCTTT.

The rearrangement links TRBV7-2 to TRBJ2-3; D is unclear. Germline lookup yields CDR1 SGHTA and CDR2 FQGNSA. Trimming shortened V by 3 bases and J by 0 bases, and 10 bases separated the two germline ends. CDR3 size: 15 residues. The CDR3 region is CASSFVVPSTDTQYF. The CDR3, as DNA: TGTGCCAGCAGCTTCGTGGTGCCTAGCACAGATACGCAGTATTTT.

V and J are TRBV7-2 and TRBJ1-1; D not certain. V gave up 5 bases and J gave up 10 bases, with 23 bases separating them. Per the germline V gene, CDR1 is SGHTA and CDR2 is FQGNSA. The CDR3 is 15 residues long. The CDR3 protein is CASSPQTGRGLGAFF. In DNA form, the CDR3 reads TGTGCCAGCAGCCCACAAACGGGCCGCGGGTTGGGAGCTTTCTTT. The full variable domain, in which reference TRBV7-2 and TRBJ1-1 provide the parts outside the CDR3, is GAGVSQSPSNKVTEKGKDVELRCDPISGHTALYWYRQSLGQGLEFLIYFQGNSAPDKSGLPSDRFSAERTGGSVSTLTIQRTQQEDSAVYLCASSPQTGRGLGAFFGQGTRLTVV.

V and J are TRBV5-4 and TRBJ2-7, with TRBD2 matching 9 bases. The CDR3 is 16 residues long. Germline values: CDR1 SGHNT, CDR2 YYREEE (reference sequence). V trimming: 1 base; J trimming: 2 bases; junction bases outside the gene matches: 7. The CDR3 region is CASSLYRLADTYEQYF. Here the CDR3 DNA reads TGTGCCAGCAGCTTGTATAGACTAGCGGATACCTACGAGCAGTACTTC. Full variable domain (outside the CDR3, taken from reference TRBV5-4 and TRBJ2-7): ETGVTQSPTHLIKTRGQQVTLRCSSQSGHNTVSWYQQALGQGPQFIFQYYREEENGRGNFPPRFSGLQFPNYSSELNVNALELDDSALYLCASSLYRLADTYEQYFGPGTRLTVT.